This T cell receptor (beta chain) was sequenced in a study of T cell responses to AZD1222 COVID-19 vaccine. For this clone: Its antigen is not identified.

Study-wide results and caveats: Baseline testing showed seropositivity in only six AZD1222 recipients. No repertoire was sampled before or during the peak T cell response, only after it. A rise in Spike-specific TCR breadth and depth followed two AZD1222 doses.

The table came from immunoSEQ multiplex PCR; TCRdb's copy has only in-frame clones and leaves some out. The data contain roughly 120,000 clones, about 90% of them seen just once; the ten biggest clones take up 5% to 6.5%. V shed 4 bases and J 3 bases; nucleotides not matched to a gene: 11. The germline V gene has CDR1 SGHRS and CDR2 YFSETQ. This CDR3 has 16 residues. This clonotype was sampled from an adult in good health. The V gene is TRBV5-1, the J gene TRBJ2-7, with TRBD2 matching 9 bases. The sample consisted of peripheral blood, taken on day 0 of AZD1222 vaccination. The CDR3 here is CASSPGGGGRGYEQYF. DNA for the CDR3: TGCGCCAGCAGCCCCGGCGGGGGGGGGCGAGGCTACGAGCAGTACTTC.